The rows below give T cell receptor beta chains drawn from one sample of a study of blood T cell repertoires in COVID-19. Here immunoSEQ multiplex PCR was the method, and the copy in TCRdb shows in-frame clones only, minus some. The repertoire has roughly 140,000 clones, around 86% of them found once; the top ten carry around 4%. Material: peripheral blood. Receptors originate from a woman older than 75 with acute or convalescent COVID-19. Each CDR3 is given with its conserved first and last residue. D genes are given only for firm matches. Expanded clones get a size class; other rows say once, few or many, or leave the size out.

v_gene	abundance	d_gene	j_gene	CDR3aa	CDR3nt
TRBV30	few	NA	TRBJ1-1	CAWSANYYITTEAFF	TGTGCCTGGAGTGCGAACTATTACATAACTACTGAAGCTTTCTTT
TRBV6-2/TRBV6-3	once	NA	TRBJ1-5	CASSYLQSNQPQHF	TGTGCCAGCAGTTATTTACAGAGCAATCAGCCCCAGCATTTT
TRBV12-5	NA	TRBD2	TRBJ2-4	CASGSITGTSGNGRVVAKNIQYF	TGTGCTAGTGGCTCAATAACAGGGACTAGCGGAAACGGCCGGGTTGTAGCCAAAAACATTCAGTACTTC
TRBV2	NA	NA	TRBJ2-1	CANRKRGGMNEQFF	TGTGCCAACCGCAAGAGAGGAGGCATGAATGAGCAGTTCTTC
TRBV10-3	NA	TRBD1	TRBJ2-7	CAISLADRGTYEQYF	TGTGCCATCAGCCTGGCGGACAGGGGAACCTACGAGCAGTACTTC
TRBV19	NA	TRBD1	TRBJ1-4	CASRRTGAGEKLFF	TGTGCCAGTAGGAGGACAGGGGCTGGGGAAAAACTGTTTTTT
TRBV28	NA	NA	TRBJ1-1	CASSLARSREVAEAFF	TGTGCCAGCAGTTTAGCCCGGTCCAGGGAAGTCGCTGAAGCTTTCTTT
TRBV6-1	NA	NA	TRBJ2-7	CASSEAPGGRSEQYF	TGTGCCAGCAGTGAAGCGCCGGGGGGCCGGAGCGAGCAGTACTTC
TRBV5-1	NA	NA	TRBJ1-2	CASSEQGQSVYGYTF	TGCGCCAGCAGCGAACAAGGACAGAGCGTTTATGGCTACACCTTC
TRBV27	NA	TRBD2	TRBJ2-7	CASSPAGGRVLIHEQYF	TGTGCCAGCAGCCCTGCGGGGGGGCGCGTGTTAATTCACGAGCAGTACTTC
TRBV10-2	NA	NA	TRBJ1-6	CASSVRGGPLHF	TGCGCCAGCTCGGTGCGCGGCGGACCCCTCCACTTT
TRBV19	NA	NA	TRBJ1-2	CASSISGLRGYTF	TGTGCCAGTAGTATTTCGGGTTTGAGGGGCTACACCTTC
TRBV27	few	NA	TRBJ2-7	CASTTVGAGEQYF	TGTGCCAGCACCACGGTGGGGGCGGGCGAGCAGTACTTC
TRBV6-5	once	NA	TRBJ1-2	CASSRGRNYGYTF	TGTGCCAGCAGCAGGGGCAGGAACTATGGCTACACCTTC
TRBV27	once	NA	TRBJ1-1	CASSSDTNTEAFF	TGTGCCAGCAGTTCCGACACCAACACTGAAGCTTTCTTT
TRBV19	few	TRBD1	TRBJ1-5	CASQRQGFNQPQHF	TGTGCCAGCCAGAGACAGGGATTTAATCAGCCCCAGCATTTT
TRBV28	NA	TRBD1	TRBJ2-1	CASSSFQTGWKDNEQFF	TGTGCCAGCAGTTCCTTTCAGACAGGGTGGAAGGACAATGAGCAGTTCTTC
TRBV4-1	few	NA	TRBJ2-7	CASSQVGASYEQYF	TGCGCCAGCAGCCAAGTGGGGGCTTCCTACGAGCAGTACTTC
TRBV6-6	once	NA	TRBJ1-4	CASSPGLREVIREKLFF	TGTGCCAGCAGTCCCGGGCTTAGGGAGGTTATCAGGGAAAAACTGTTTTTT
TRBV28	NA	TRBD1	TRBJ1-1	CASSWDRGLGTEAFF	TGTGCCAGCAGCTGGGACAGGGGGCTGGGCACTGAAGCTTTCTTT
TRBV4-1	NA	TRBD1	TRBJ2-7	CASSLGDREGHEQYF	TGCGCCAGCAGCCTAGGGGACAGGGAGGGGCACGAGCAGTACTTC
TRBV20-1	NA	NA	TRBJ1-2	CSASRAGPTYGYTF	TGCAGTGCTAGTCGGGCAGGGCCTACCTATGGCTACACCTTC
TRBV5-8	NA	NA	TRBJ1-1	CASSRNRDTEAFF	TGTGCCAGCAGTCGCAACCGGGACACAGAAGCTTTCTTT
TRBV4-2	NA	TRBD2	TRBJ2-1	CASSQYQRGEQFF	TGTGCCAGCAGCCAGTATCAGCGGGGAGAGCAGTTCTTC
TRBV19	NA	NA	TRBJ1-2	CASSIVYGGHGYTF	TGTGCCAGTAGTATAGTATACGGCGGCCATGGCTACACCTTC
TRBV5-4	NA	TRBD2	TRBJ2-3	CASSLASGYTDTQYF	TGTGCCAGCAGCTTGGCTAGCGGGTACACAGATACGCAGTATTTT
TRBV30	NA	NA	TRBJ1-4	CAWNRVIGTNEKLFF	TGTGCCTGGAACAGGGTAATAGGGACTAATGAAAAACTGTTTTTT
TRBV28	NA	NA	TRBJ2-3	CASRRGTVSTDTQYF	TGTGCCAGCAGACGCGGGACAGTTAGCACAGATACGCAGTATTTT
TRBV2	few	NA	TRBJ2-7	CASSVPVMAGDSYEQYF	TGTGCCAGCAGTGTTCCTGTTATGGCAGGGGATTCCTACGAGCAGTACTTC
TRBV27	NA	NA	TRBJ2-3	CASSLVNTDTQYF	TGTGCCAGCAGTTTAGTTAACACAGATACGCAGTATTTT
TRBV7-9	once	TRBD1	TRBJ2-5	CASSPGTVLGGTQYF	TGTGCCAGCAGCCCCGGGACAGTTCTAGGGGGGACCCAGTACTTC
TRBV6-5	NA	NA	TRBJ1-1	CASTRLKGDTEAFF	TGTGCCAGCACCCGCCTCAAAGGGGACACTGAAGCTTTCTTT
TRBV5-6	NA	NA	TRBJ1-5	CASSLVGDQPQHF	TGTGCCAGCAGCTTGGTAGGGGATCAGCCCCAGCATTTT
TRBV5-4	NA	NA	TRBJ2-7	CASSLVEGRKYEQYF	TGTGCCAGCAGCTTGGTGGAGGGGAGGAAGTACGAGCAGTACTTC
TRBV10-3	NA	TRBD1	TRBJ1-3	CAISESTGAGNTIYF	TGTGCCATCAGTGAGTCGACAGGGGCTGGAAACACCATATATTTT
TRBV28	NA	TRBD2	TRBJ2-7	CASSHFSFRLAGEWQYF	TGTGCCAGCAGTCATTTCTCTTTTCGGCTAGCGGGAGAATGGCAGTACTTC
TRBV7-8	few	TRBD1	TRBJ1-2	CASYSLRTRLGTGSGYTF	TGTGCCAGCTACTCTCTCCGGACCCGCCTCGGGACAGGGAGCGGCTACACCTTC
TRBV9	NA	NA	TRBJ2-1	CASSVARDWEQFF	TGTGCCAGCAGCGTAGCCCGGGATTGGGAGCAGTTCTTC
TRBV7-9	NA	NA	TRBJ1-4	CASSLGHRNPNEKLFF	TGTGCCAGCAGCTTAGGACACAGAAACCCTAATGAAAAACTGTTTTTT
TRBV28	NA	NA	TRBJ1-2	CAHQGSGYGYTF	TGTGCCCACCAGGGTAGTGGGTATGGCTACACCTTC
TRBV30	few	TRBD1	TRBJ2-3	CAWSAGTGSADTQYF	TGTGCCTGGAGTGCCGGGACAGGGAGCGCAGATACGCAGTATTTT
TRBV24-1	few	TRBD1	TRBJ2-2	CATSDRPGQSNTGELFF	TGTGCCACCAGTGACCGTCCGGGACAGTCGAACACCGGGGAGCTGTTTTTT
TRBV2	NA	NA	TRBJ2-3	CASSGLEDTQYF	TGTGCCAGCAGTGGATTAGAAGATACGCAGTATTTT
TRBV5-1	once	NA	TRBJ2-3	CASSPGQGTDTQYF	TGCGCCAGCAGCCCCGGGCAGGGAACAGATACGCAGTATTTT
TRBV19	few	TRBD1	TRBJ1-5	CASSFDRGMPQHF	TGTGCCAGTAGTTTCGACAGGGGTATGCCCCAGCATTTT
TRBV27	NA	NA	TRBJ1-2	CASSSRGQNGYTF	TGTGCCAGCAGTTCTAGAGGACAGAATGGCTACACCTTC
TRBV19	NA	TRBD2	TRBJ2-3	CASSIGLAGGGSTDTQYF	TGTGCCAGTAGTATAGGACTAGCGGGAGGGGGTTCGACAGATACGCAGTATTTT
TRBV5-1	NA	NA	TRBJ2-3	CASSLQEDDTQYF	TGCGCCAGCAGCTTGCAGGAGGACGATACGCAGTATTTT
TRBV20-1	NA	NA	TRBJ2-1	CSARRYNEQFF	TGCAGTGCTAGACGGTACAATGAGCAGTTCTTC
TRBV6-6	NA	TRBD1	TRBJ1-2	CASIRQGSNYGYTF	TGTGCCAGCATCCGACAGGGATCAAACTATGGCTACACCTTC
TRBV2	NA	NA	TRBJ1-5	CASSESGGGNQPQHF	TGTGCCAGCAGTGAGAGCGGGGGAGGCAATCAGCCCCAGCATTTT
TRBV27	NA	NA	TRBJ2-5	CASKATVYQETQYF	TGTGCCAGCAAAGCCACGGTATACCAAGAGACCCAGTACTTC
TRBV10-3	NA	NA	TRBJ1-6	CAIRTGRGADSPLHF	TGTGCCATCAGAACCGGACGGGGAGCGGATTCACCCCTCCACTTT